This T cell receptor (beta chain) originates from a study of shared clonotypes between healthy human individuals. Study-level information: The study used three CD4 naive, three CD4 memory, two CD8 naive and one CD8 memory plate per donor. Study-level points and caveats: Expectations were that clonotype sharing among donors would be affected by sequencing depth. Clonotypes which were not shared had lower generation probabilities than clonotypes that all four donors shared.

As concerns this clone: What it recognizes is unknown.

The repertoire was sequenced with immunoSEQ multiplex PCR; TCRdb's copy has only in-frame clones and lacks some. The table has approximately 2,200,000 clones, 85% to 95% seen once. There are 16 residues in the CDR3. Naive CD8 cells comprised CD45RO-negative, CCR7-positively selected cells, excluding terminally differentiated effector memory CD45RA+ cells. Caucasian adults residing in Nashville, Tennessee made up all the donors. The TCR originated in a man between 18 and 35 years old in good health. Some clones in this sample may be carry-over from other donors' samples. The sequencing sample was made of naive CD8+ T cells from PBMCs. The chain has TRBV12-2 and TRBJ2-3. TRBV12-2 is shown as a pseudogene. DNA for the CDR3: TGTGCAAGTCGCTTAGGGACCGACCTTAGCACAGATACGCAGTATTTT. Its protein product is CASRLGTDLSTDTQYF.